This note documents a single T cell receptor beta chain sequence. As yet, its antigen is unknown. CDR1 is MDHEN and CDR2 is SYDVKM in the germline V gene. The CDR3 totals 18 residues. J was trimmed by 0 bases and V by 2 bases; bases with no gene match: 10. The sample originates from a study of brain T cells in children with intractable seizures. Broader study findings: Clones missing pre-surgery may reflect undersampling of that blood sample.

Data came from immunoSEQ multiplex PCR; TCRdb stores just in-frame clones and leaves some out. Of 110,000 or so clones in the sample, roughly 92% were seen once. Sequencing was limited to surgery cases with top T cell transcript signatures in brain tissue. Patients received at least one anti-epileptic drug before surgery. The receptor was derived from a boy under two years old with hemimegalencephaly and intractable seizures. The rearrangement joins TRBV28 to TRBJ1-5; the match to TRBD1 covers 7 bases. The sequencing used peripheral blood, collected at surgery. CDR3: CASSLTGATMDSNQPQHF. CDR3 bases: TGTGCCAGCAGTTTAACAGGGGCCACCATGGATAGCAATCAGCCCCAGCATTTT.